This is a list of T cell receptor beta chains from one sample in a study of T cell repertoires in cytomegalovirus infection. TCRdb fed the reads into MiXCR, producing one record per CDR3 protein. The table includes some 400,000 distinct CDR3 sequences, approximately 32% detected once. Sequencing was carried out using PBMCs. These receptors came from a human donor in good health (CMV status not recorded). Some clones in this sample may be carry-over from other donors' samples. CDR3s include the opening cysteine and the closing phenylalanine or tryptophan. D genes are given only for firm matches. Clone sizes are given selectively: once, few, many, or a class where the clone is expanded.

v_gene	d_gene	j_gene	abundance	CDR3nt	CDR3aa
TRBV7-9	TRBD1	TRBJ2-7	few	TGTGCCAGCAGCCCAAGACAGGGAGAGGTGGCCGAGCAGTACTTC	CASSPRQGEVAEQYF
TRBV27	.	TRBJ1-1	.	TGTGCCAGCAAAGATAACCCTCTCACTGAAGCTTTCTTT	CASKDNPLTEAFF
TRBV6-1	.	TRBJ2-7	.	TGTGCCAGCAGAGCCCGGGGGAGCTCCTACGAGCAGTACTTC	CASRARGSSYEQYF
TRBV9	TRBD2	TRBJ2-3	.	TGTGCCAGCAGCCCCCAGGGACTAGCGGGGGTGTCCGAAGATACGCAGTATTTT	CASSPQGLAGVSEDTQYF
TRBV6-2/TRBV6-3	.	TRBJ1-5	.	TGTGCCAGCAGTTATTCATCACAGCCGTTCAATCAGCCCCAGCATTTT	CASSYSSQPFNQPQHF
TRBV6-5	TRBD1	TRBJ2-7	many	TGTGCCAGCAGTTACTCCGGGACAGGCTACGAGCAGTACTTC	CASSYSGTGYEQYF
TRBV7-9	TRBD1	TRBJ1-2	.	TGTGCCAGCAGCTTCGCAGGGGGCGCTCGTGGCTACACCTTC	CASSFAGGARGYTF
TRBV11-3	TRBD1	TRBJ2-2	few	TGTGCCAGCAGCCGGCGGACAGGGACGAACACCGGGGAGCTGTTTTTT	CASSRRTGTNTGELFF
TRBV12-3/TRBV12-4	.	TRBJ1-4	.	TGTGCCAGCAGTCCGGTTGGGAGTAATGAAAAACTGTTTTTT	CASSPVGSNEKLFF
TRBV28	TRBD1	TRBJ2-5	.	TGTGCCAGCAGACATGCTCGACAGGGGGCAGGGGAGACCCAGTACTTC	CASRHARQGAGETQYF
TRBV12-3/TRBV12-4	.	TRBJ1-5	.	TGTGCCAGCAGATTAGGGACAATTCAGCCCCAGCATTTT	CASRLGTIQPQHF
TRBV6-2/TRBV6-3	.	TRBJ1-2	few	TGTGCCAGCAGTTACATACACTTCGACGGCTACACCTTC	CASSYIHFDGYTF
TRBV7-4	.	TRBJ2-4	many	TGTGCCAGCAGCCGTGACTGGGTCCCCTTTGAGAACATTCAGTACTTC	CASSRDWVPFENIQYF
TRBV6-1	TRBD1	TRBJ1-5	.	TGTGCCAGCACTGAAACAAGGGGGCTTCAGCCCCCGCATTTT	CASTETRGLQPPHF
TRBV6-2/TRBV6-3	.	TRBJ1-5	.	TGTGCCAGCAGTCACCTGGTGTATCAGCCCCAGCATTTT	CASSHLVYQPQHF
TRBV7-9	TRBD1	TRBJ1-4	many	TGTGCCAGCAGCCCGGGGACAGGCGGTGGTGAAAAACTGTTTTTT	CASSPGTGGGEKLFF
TRBV20-1	.	TRBJ2-3	few	TGCAGTGCTAGGACCGGGACGTGGGGGACAGATACGCAGTATTTT	CSARTGTWGTDTQYF
TRBV20-1	TRBD1	TRBJ1-3	few	TGCAGTGCTGACAGGGAGAGCTCTGGAAACACCATATATTTT	CSADRESSGNTIYF
TRBV6-1	TRBD2	TRBJ2-3	many	TGTGCCAGCAGTGCCACCGGGGGGACAGATACGCAGTATTTT	CASSATGGTDTQYF
TRBV12-3/TRBV12-4	TRBD1	TRBJ1-5	few	TGTGCCAGCAGCTCCGAGGGGGCGAGGAGCAATCAGCCCCAGCATTTT	CASSSEGARSNQPQHF
TRBV7-8	.	TRBJ2-7	few	TGTGCCAGCAGCTTAGCGCGGGGGCACTCCTACGAGCAGTACTTC	CASSLARGHSYEQYF
TRBV25-1	.	TRBJ1-3	few	TGTGCCAGCAGTGAACGGGACGCGAGACACACCATATATTTT	CASSERDARHTIYF
TRBV24-1	.	TRBJ1-1	few	TGTGCCACCAGTCACAGGTATGGGACTGAAGCTTTCTTT	CATSHRYGTEAFF
TRBV2	TRBD2	TRBJ2-1	.	TGTGCCAGCAGTGCCCTAGCGGGGGGAGGCGATGAGCAGTTCTTC	CASSALAGGGDEQFF